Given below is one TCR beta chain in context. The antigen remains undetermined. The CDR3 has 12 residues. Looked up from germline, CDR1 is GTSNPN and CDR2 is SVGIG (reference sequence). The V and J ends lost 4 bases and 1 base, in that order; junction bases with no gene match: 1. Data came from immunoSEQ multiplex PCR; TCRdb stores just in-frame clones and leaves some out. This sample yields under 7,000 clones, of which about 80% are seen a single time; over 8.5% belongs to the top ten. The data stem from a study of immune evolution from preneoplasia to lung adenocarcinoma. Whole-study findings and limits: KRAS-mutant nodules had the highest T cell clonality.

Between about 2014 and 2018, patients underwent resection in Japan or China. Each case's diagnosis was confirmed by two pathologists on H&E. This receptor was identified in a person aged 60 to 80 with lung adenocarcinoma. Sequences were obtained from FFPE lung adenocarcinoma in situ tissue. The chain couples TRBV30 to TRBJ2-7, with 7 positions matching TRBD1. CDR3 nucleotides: TGTGCCTGGAAGGGACAGTCCTACGAGCAGTACTTC. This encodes CAWKGQSYEQYF. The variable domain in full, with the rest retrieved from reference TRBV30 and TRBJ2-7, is SQTIHQWPATLVQPVGSPLSLECTVEGTSNPNLYWYRQAAGRGLQLLFYSVGIGQISSEVPQNLSASRPQDRQFILSSKKLLLSDSGFYLCAWKGQSYEQYFGPGTRLTVT.